This T cell receptor beta chain originates from a study of T cell repertoires in cytomegalovirus infection. About the research overall: Indications of both CMV infection and matching HLA type were provided by public TCR beta signatures. Study-wide points: The ex vivo response was dominated by HLA-C-restricted CMV-specific TCR beta clonotypes. Public TCR beta family frequency separated CMV-and-HLA carriers, including in an independent cohort.

V was clipped by 2 bases and J by 3 bases, with 14 bases between them. Germline V gives CDR1 ENHRY, CDR2 SYGVKD. This CDR3 spans 16 amino acids. As concerns this clonotype: Antigen specificity is unknown.

Via MiXCR, TCRdb re-called the reads, giving one row per CDR3 protein. The table has approximately 500,000 distinct CDR3 sequences, approximately 15% seen once; the top ten hold 20% to 30%. Input material: CD8+ T cells from PBMCs. This receptor was identified in a human donor in good health (CMV status not recorded). Some clones in this sample may be carry-over from other donors' samples. The chain carries TRBV10-3 and TRBJ2-1; perhaps TRBD2 as D (6 bases). CDR3 DNA sequence: TGTGCCATCAGTGAGGGGGGGAAGGGGTTCTACAATGAGCAGTTCTTC. This codes for CAISEGGKGFYNEQFF.